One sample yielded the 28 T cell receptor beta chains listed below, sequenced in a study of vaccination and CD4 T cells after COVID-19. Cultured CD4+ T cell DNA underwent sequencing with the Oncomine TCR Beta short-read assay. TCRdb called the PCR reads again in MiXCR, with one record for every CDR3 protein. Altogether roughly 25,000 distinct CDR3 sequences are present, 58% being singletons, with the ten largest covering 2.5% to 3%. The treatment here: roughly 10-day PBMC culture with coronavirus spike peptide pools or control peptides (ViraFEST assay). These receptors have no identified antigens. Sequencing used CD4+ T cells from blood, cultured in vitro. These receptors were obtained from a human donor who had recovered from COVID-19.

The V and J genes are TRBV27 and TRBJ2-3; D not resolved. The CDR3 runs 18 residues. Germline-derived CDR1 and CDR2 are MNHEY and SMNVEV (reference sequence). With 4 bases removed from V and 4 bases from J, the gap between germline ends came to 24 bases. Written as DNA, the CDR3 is TGTGCCAGCAGTTGGGGTTCAGGTCCGGCCGCCCGGGCAGATACGCAGTATTTT. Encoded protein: CASSWGSGPAARADTQYF.

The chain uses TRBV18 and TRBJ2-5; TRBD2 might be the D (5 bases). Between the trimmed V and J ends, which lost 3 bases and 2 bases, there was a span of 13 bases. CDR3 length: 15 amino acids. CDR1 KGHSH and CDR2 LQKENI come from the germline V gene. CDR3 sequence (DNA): TGTGCCAGCTCACCGAACCATGGGAGTCAAGAGACCCAGTACTTC. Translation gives CASSPNHGSQETQYF.

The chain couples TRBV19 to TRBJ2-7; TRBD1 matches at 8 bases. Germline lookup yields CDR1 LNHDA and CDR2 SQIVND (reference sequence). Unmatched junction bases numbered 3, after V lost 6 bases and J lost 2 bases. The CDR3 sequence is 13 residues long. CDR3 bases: TGTGCCAGTAGGACAGGGGAAGCCTACGAGCAGTACTTC. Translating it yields CASRTGEAYEQYF.

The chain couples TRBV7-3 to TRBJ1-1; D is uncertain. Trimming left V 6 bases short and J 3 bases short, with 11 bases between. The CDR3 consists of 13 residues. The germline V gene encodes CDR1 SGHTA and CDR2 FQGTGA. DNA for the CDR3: TGTGCCAGCAGTCTTAGTGGAGACACTGAAGCTTTCTTT. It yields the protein CASSLSGDTEAFF. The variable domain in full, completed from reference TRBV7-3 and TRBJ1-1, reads GAGVSQTPSNKVTEKGKYVELRCDPISGHTALYWYRQSLGQGPEFLIYFQGTGAADDSGLPNDRFFAVRPEGSVSTLKIQRTERGDSAVYLCASSLSGDTEAFFGQGTRLTVV.

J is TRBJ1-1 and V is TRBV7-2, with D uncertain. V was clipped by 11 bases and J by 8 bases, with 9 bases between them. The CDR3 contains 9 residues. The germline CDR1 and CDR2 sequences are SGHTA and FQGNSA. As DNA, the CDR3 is TGTGCCGTCGGCCGCGAAGCTTTCTTT. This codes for CAVGREAFF.

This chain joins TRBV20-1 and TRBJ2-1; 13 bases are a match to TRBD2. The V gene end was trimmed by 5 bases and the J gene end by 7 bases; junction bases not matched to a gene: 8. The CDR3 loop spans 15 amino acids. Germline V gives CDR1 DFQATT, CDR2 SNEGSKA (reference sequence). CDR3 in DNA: TGCAGTGCTCCGCGTGGGACTAGCGGGAAGAATGAGCAGTTCTTC. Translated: CSAPRGTSGKNEQFF.

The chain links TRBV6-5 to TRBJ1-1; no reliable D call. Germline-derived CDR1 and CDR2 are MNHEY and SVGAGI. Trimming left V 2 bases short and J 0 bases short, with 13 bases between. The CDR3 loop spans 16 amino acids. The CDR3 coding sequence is TGTGCCAGCAGTTACCAGACGGGCAGACTGAACACTGAAGCTTTCTTT. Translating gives CASSYQTGRLNTEAFF.

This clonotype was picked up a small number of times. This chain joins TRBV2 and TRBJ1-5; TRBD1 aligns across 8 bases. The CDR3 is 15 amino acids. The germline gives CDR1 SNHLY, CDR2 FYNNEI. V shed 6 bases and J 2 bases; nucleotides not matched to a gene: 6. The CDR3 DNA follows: TGTGCCAGCAGCGGACAGGGCGGAGGCAATCAGCCCCAGCATTTT. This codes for CASSGQGGGNQPQHF.

DNA of the CDR3: TGTGCCAGCTCACCACTCCTGGGGGATGGCTACACCTTC. It translates to CASSPLLGDGYTF. The rearrangement uses TRBV18 and TRBJ1-2; TRBD1 might be the D (5 bases). The CDR3 sequence is 13 residues long. V lost 1 base and J lost 6, with 9 bases in between. The germline V gene has CDR1 KGHSH and CDR2 LQKENI.

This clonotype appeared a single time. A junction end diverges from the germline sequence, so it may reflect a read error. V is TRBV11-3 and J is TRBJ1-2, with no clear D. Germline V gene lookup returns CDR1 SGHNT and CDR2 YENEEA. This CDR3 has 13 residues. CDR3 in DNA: TGTGTCAGCAGCTTAGGCGGGAACTATGGCTACACCTTC. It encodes CVSSLGGNYGYTF.

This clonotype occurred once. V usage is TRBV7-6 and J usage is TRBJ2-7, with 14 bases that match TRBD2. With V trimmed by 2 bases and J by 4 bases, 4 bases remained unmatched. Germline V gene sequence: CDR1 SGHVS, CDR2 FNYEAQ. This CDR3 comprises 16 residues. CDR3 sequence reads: CASSLQGLAGEYEQYF. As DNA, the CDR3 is TGTGCCAGCAGCTTACAGGGACTAGCGGGGGAATACGAGCAGTACTTC.

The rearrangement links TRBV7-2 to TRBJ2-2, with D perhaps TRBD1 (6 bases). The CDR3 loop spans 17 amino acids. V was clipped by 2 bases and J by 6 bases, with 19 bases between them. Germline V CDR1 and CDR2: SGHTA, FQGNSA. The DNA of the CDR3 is TGTGCCAGCAGCTTATGGGGAGCTTCAGGGGACGCCGGGGAGCTGTTTTTT. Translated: CASSLWGASGDAGELFF.

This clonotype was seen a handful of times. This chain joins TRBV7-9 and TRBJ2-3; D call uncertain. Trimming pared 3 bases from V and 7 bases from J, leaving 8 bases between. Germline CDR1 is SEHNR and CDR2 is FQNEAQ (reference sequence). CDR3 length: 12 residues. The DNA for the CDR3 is TGTGCCAGCAGCTTCAACACGAATACGCAGTATTTT. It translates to CASSFNTNTQYF. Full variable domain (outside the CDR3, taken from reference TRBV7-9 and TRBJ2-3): DTGVSQNPRHKITKRGQNVTFRCDPISEHNRLYWYRQTLGQGPEFLTYFQNEAQLEKSRLLSDRFSAERPKGSFSTLEIQRTEQGDSAMYLCASSFNTNTQYFGPGTRLTVL.

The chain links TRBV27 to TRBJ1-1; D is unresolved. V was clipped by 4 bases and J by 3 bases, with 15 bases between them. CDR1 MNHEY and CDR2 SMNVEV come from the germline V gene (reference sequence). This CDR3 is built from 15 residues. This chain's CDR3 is CASSSWTLGDTEAFF. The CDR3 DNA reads TGTGCCAGCAGTTCGTGGACTCTCGGTGACACTGAAGCTTTCTTT.

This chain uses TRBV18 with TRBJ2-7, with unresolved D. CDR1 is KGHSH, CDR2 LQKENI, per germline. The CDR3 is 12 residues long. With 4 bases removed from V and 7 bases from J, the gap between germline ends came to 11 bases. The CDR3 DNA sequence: TGTGCCAGCTCACTCGGGCCCTTGGAGCAGTACTTC. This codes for CASSLGPLEQYF.

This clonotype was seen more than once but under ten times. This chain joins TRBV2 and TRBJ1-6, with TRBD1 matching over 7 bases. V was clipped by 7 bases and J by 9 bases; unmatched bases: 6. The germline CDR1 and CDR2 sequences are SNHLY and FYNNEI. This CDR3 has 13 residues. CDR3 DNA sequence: TGTGCCAGCACGGGACAGCTGGGTTCACCCCTCCACTTT. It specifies CASTGQLGSPLHF.

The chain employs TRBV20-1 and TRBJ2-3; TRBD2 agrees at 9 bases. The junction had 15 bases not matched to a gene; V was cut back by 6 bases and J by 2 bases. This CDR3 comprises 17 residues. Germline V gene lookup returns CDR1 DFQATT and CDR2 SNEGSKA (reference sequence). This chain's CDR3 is CSADGRGERGATDTQYF. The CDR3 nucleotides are TGCAGTGCGGACGGCCGTGGTGAGCGGGGGGCCACAGATACGCAGTATTTT.

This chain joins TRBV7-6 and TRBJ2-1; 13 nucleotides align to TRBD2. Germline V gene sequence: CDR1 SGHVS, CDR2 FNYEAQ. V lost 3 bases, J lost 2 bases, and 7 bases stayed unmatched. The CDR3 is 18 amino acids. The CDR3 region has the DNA TGTGCCAGCAGCTTGGGGACTAGCGGGACCTTAGCCTACAATGAGCAGTTCTTC. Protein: CASSLGTSGTLAYNEQFF.

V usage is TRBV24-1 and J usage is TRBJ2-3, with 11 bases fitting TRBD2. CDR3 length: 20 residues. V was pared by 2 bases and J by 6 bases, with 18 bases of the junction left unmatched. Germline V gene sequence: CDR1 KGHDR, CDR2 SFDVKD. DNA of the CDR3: TGTGCCACCAGTGATTCATTTGGGGGACTAGCGGCAGACTTGGGGGATACGCAGTATTTT. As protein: CATSDSFGGLAADLGDTQYF.

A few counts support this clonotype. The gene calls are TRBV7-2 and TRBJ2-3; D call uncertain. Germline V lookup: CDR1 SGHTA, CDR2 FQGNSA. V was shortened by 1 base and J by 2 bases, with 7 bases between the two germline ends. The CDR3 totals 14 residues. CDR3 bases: TGTGCCAGCAGCTTAGGCTCGTTCACAGATACGCAGTATTTT. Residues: CASSLGSFTDTQYF.

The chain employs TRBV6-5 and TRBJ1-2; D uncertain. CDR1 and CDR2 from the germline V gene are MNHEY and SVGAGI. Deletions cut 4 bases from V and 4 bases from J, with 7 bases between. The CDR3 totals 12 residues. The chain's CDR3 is CASSSSSYGYTF. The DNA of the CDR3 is TGTGCCAGCAGTTCCTCAAGCTATGGCTACACCTTC.

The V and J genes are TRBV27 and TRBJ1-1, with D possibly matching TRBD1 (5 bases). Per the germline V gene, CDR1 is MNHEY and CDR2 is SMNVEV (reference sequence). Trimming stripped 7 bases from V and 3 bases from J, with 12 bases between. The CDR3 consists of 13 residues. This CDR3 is CASTRVGYTEAFF. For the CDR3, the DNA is TGTGCCAGCACCAGGGTCGGGTACACTGAAGCTTTCTTT.

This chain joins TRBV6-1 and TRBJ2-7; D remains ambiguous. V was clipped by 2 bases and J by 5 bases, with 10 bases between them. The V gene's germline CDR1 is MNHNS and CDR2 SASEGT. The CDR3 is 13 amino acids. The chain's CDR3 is CASSERVWDEQYF. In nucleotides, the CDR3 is TGTGCCAGCAGTGAAAGAGTGTGGGACGAGCAGTACTTC.

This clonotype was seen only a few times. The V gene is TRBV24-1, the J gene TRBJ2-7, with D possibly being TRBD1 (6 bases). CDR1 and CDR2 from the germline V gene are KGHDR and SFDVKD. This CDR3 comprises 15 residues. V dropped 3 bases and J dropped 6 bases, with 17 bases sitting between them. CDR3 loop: CATSDPGTNNGEQYF. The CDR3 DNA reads TGTGCCACCAGTGATCCCGGGACAAACAACGGCGAGCAGTACTTC.

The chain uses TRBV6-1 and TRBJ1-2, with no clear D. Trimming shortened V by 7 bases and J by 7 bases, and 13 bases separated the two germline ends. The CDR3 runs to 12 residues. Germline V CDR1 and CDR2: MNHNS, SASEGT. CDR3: CASTLATFGYTF. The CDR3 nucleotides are TGTGCCAGCACCCTAGCCACATTTGGCTACACCTTC.

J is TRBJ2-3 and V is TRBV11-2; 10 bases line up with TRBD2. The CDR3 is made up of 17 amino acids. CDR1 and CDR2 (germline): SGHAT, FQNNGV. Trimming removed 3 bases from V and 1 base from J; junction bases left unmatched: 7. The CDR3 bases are TGTGCCAGCAGCTTGGTAGGGACTAGCGTAGGCACAGATACGCAGTATTTT. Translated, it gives CASSLVGTSVGTDTQYF.

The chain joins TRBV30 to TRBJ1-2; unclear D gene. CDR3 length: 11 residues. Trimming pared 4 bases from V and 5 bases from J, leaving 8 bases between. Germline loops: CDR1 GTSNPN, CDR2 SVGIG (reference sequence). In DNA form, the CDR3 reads TGTGCCTGGACGGGTTTATATGGCTACACCTTC. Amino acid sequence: CAWTGLYGYTF.

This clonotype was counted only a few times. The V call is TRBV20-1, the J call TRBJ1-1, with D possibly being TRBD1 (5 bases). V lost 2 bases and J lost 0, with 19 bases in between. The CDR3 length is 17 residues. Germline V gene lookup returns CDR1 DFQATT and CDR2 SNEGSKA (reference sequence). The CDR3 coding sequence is TGCAGTGCTAGACCCTTGGTGGCAGGGCGCATGAACACTGAAGCTTTCTTT. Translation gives CSARPLVAGRMNTEAFF.